This TCR beta chain was documented in a study of PD-L1 blockade in urothelial cancer. Across the study: Blood was subjected to analysis at 3 weeks (second dose) and 6 weeks following treatment start.

Libraries were prepared by immunoSEQ multiplex PCR; TCRdb keeps only in-frame clonotypes and omits some of them. The repertoire includes about 43,000 clones, 83% of them detected once, and about 14% sits in the top ten. This sample's time point: peripheral blood 6 weeks after treatment start. The germline V gene encodes CDR1 LGHNA and CDR2 YNFKEQ. The V end was cut by 0 bases, the J end by 8 bases, with 11 bases between. There are 14 residues in the CDR3. This clone was seen only once. The material was PBMCs, obtained around atezolizumab (anti-PD-L1) treatment. This chain uses TRBV4-2 with TRBJ2-1; D is possibly TRBD2 (5 bases). This receptor was obtained from a man aged 60 to 69 with urothelial cancer. Here the CDR3 DNA reads TGTGCCAGCAGCCAAGAGACTAAGCTACATGAGCAGTTCTTC. Protein: CASSQETKLHEQFF.